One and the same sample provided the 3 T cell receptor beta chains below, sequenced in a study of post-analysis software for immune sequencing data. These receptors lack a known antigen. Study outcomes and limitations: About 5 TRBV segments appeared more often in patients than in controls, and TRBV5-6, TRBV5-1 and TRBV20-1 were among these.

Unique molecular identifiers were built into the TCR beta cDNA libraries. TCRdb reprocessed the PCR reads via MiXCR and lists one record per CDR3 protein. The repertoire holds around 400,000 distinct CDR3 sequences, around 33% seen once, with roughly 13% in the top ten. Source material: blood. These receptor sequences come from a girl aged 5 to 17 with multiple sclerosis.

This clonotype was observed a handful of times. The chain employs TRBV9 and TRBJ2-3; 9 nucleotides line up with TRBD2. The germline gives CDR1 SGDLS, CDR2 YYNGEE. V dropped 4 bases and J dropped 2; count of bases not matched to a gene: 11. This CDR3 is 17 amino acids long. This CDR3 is CASSRSAGGPATDTQYF. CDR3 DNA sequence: TGTGCCAGCAGCCGTTCAGCGGGGGGCCCTGCCACAGATACGCAGTATTTT. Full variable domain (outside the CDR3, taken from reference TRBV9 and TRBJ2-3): DSGVTQTPKHLITATGQRVTLRCSPRSGDLSVYWYQQSLDQGLQFLIQYYNGEERAKGNILERFSAQQFPDLHSELNLSSLELGDSALYFCASSRSAGGPATDTQYFGPGTRLTVL.

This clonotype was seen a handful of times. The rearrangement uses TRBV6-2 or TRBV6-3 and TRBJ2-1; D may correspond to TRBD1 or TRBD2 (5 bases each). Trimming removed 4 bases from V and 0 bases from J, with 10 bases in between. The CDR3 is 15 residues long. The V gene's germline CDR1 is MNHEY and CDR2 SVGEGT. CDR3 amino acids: CASSSWGSSYNEQFF. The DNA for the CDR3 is TGTGCCAGCAGTTCTTGGGGGAGCTCCTACAATGAGCAGTTCTTC.

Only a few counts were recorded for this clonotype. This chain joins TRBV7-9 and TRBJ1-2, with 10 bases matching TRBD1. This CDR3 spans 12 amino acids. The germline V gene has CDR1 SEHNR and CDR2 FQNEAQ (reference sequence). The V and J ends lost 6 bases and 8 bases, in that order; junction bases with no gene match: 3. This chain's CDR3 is CASRGTGVGYTF. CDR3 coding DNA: TGTGCCAGCAGAGGGACAGGGGTCGGCTACACCTTC.